This TCR beta chain was documented in a study of T cell responses to AZD1222 COVID-19 vaccine. Libraries were prepared by immunoSEQ multiplex PCR; TCRdb keeps only in-frame clonotypes and omits some of them. The sample contains about 120,000 clones, roughly 93% of which appear only once. There are 15 residues in the CDR3. The V gene lost 2 bases and the J gene lost 7 bases, with 16 bases spanning the gap. Germline V gene lookup returns CDR1 SGHRS and CDR2 YFSETQ. Study-level points and caveats: Baseline seropositivity characterized only a handful of AZD1222 recipients. Vaccination with two AZD1222 doses was followed by a rise in Spike-specific TCR breadth and depth.

Combined were second doses at about 4 or about 12 weeks. Of note for this clone: Its antigen is not known.

This sequence was found in an adult who received the AZD1222 COVID-19 vaccine. The sample consisted of peripheral blood, taken 28 days after the second AZD1222 dose. The rearrangement links TRBV5-1 to TRBJ2-1; perhaps TRBD1 as D (6 bases). CDR3 amino acids: CASSFISTGSNEQFF. In DNA, the CDR3 is TGCGCCAGCAGCTTTATCTCTACAGGGTCGAATGAGCAGTTCTTC.